A selection of T cell receptor beta chains follows, all from one sample in a study of T cell clones after liver transplantation. Libraries were prepared by immunoSEQ multiplex PCR; TCRdb keeps only in-frame clonotypes and omits some of them. The data hold some 70,000 clones, with 90% observed a single time. This specimen consisted of CD4+ T cells from blood, obtained before liver transplant. These receptors originate from a human donor who received a liver transplant. Each CDR3 is given with its conserved first and last residue. The D gene is left open where the match is weak. The listing skips clone size in some rows; elsewhere it reads once, few, many or a size class.

v_call: TRBV4-2
clone_size: medium-sized
d_call: TRBD2
j_call: TRBJ2-2
cdr3_nt: TGTGCCAGCAGCCACGGGAGGGGGGCCGGGGAGCTGTTTTTT
cdr3_aa: CASSHGRGAGELFF

v_call: TRBV4-1
clone_size: once
d_call: NA
j_call: TRBJ2-1
cdr3_nt: TGCGCCAGCAGCCAAGTCTTGGGTGAGCAGTTCTTC
cdr3_aa: CASSQVLGEQFF

v_call: TRBV5-1
clone_size: NA
d_call: NA
j_call: TRBJ2-2
cdr3_nt: TGCGCCAGCAGCCACTCACAGGGTTCCACCGGGGAGCTGTTTTTT
cdr3_aa: CASSHSQGSTGELFF

v_call: TRBV5-6
clone_size: NA
d_call: NA
j_call: TRBJ2-1
cdr3_nt: TGTGCCAGCAGCTTGGTGCTTGGGGAGCAGTTCTTC
cdr3_aa: CASSLVLGEQFF

v_call: TRBV27
clone_size: NA
d_call: NA
j_call: TRBJ2-2
cdr3_nt: TGTGCCAGCAGTTTGATGGGCTTCCAGGGAAACGGGGAGCTGTTTTTT
cdr3_aa: CASSLMGFQGNGELFF

v_call: TRBV11-2
clone_size: NA
d_call: NA
j_call: TRBJ1-2
cdr3_nt: TGTGCCAGCAGCCTAGGAAGGGGGGAGTGGGGCTACACCTTC
cdr3_aa: CASSLGRGEWGYTF

v_call: TRBV10-3
clone_size: NA
d_call: TRBD2
j_call: TRBJ2-5
cdr3_nt: TGTGCCATCAGTGAAGGCACTAGCGGGCAAGAGACCCAGTACTTC
cdr3_aa: CAISEGTSGQETQYF

v_call: TRBV4-2
clone_size: NA
d_call: NA
j_call: TRBJ2-7
cdr3_nt: TGTGCCAGCAGCCAAGATGAAGGACACTCCTACGAGCAGTACTTC
cdr3_aa: CASSQDEGHSYEQYF

v_call: TRBV5-1
clone_size: NA
d_call: NA
j_call: TRBJ2-3
cdr3_nt: TGCGCCAGCAGCTTGGCCGGGGGGCCGGGCACAGATACGCAGTATTTT
cdr3_aa: CASSLAGGPGTDTQYF

v_call: TRBV11-2
clone_size: NA
d_call: NA
j_call: TRBJ2-3
cdr3_nt: TGTGCCAGCAGCTCACACAGGGGCACAGATACGCAGTATTTT
cdr3_aa: CASSSHRGTDTQYF

v_call: TRBV27
clone_size: NA
d_call: NA
j_call: TRBJ1-6
cdr3_nt: TGTGCCAGCAGTTCCGGACAGTTGGTATGGCCCCTCCACTTT
cdr3_aa: CASSSGQLVWPLHF

v_call: TRBV12-5
clone_size: NA
d_call: NA
j_call: TRBJ1-5
cdr3_nt: TGTGCTAGTGGTTCGGGGGAGGCTAGCAATCAGCCCCAGCATTTT
cdr3_aa: CASGSGEASNQPQHF

v_call: TRBV27
clone_size: NA
d_call: NA
j_call: TRBJ2-7
cdr3_nt: TGTGCCAGCAGTTCTCTGGCTCCCTACGAGCAGTACTTC
cdr3_aa: CASSSLAPYEQYF

v_call: TRBV5-1
clone_size: NA
d_call: TRBD1
j_call: TRBJ1-3
cdr3_nt: TGCGCCAGCAGCCTGCGGACAGGGGGAATTGGAAACACCATATATTTT
cdr3_aa: CASSLRTGGIGNTIYF

v_call: TRBV19
clone_size: NA
d_call: NA
j_call: TRBJ1-5
cdr3_nt: TGTGCCAGTAGTATTAGGGGAGACATATTTCAGCCCCAGCATTTT
cdr3_aa: CASSIRGDIFQPQHF

v_call: TRBV5-4
clone_size: NA
d_call: NA
j_call: TRBJ2-6
cdr3_nt: TGTGCCAGCAGCTTGGCCGGCCGAATCTCTGGGGCCAACGTCCTGACTTTC
cdr3_aa: CASSLAGRISGANVLTF

v_call: TRBV27
clone_size: NA
d_call: NA
j_call: TRBJ2-6
cdr3_nt: TGTGCCAGCAGTTTGAGGATGGGTGCTGGGGCCAACGTCCTGACTTTC
cdr3_aa: CASSLRMGAGANVLTF

v_call: TRBV27
clone_size: NA
d_call: NA
j_call: TRBJ1-4
cdr3_nt: TGTGCCAGCAGGACCGGGGCCGCAACTAATGAAAAACTGTTTTTT
cdr3_aa: CASRTGAATNEKLFF

v_call: TRBV29-1
clone_size: once
d_call: TRBD2
j_call: TRBJ2-7
cdr3_nt: TGCAGCGTTCAATACTCCGCTAGCGGTAGCTCCTACGAGCAGTACTTC
cdr3_aa: CSVQYSASGSSYEQYF

v_call: TRBV28
clone_size: once
d_call: NA
j_call: TRBJ1-6
cdr3_nt: TGTGCCAGCAGTTTTAGCAGGGCCAATAATTCACCCCTCCACTTT
cdr3_aa: CASSFSRANNSPLHF

v_call: TRBV2
clone_size: NA
d_call: NA
j_call: TRBJ1-2
cdr3_nt: TGTGCCAGCAGTGACGGGGGGGCGAAGGGATCTAACTATGGCTACACCTTC
cdr3_aa: CASSDGGAKGSNYGYTF

v_call: TRBV11-2
clone_size: NA
d_call: NA
j_call: TRBJ1-2
cdr3_nt: TGTGCCAGCAGCCCAAGACCCCCGGGCGGATCCTACGGCTACACCTTC
cdr3_aa: CASSPRPPGGSYGYTF

v_call: TRBV7-3
clone_size: NA
d_call: TRBD2
j_call: TRBJ2-1
cdr3_nt: TGTGCCAGCAGCAAACAACAAACCGGGACTAGACTCTACAATGAGCAGTTCTTC
cdr3_aa: CASSKQQTGTRLYNEQFF

v_call: TRBV2
clone_size: NA
d_call: NA
j_call: TRBJ1-5
cdr3_nt: TGTGCCAGTCATAAGGTGCGGCAGATTAATCAGCCCCAGCATTTT
cdr3_aa: CASHKVRQINQPQHF

v_call: TRBV5-1
clone_size: NA
d_call: TRBD1
j_call: TRBJ2-5
cdr3_nt: TGCGCCAGCAGCCAGAGGGACAGCCAAGAGACCCAGTACTTC
cdr3_aa: CASSQRDSQETQYF

v_call: TRBV19
clone_size: NA
d_call: NA
j_call: TRBJ2-5
cdr3_nt: TGTGCCAGTAGTATATGGGGAGAGACCCAGTACTTC
cdr3_aa: CASSIWGETQYF

v_call: TRBV5-8
clone_size: NA
d_call: NA
j_call: TRBJ1-4
cdr3_nt: TGTGCCAGCAGCTACCGGGTCCCCGCAACTAATGAAAAACTGTTTTTT
cdr3_aa: CASSYRVPATNEKLFF

v_call: TRBV18
clone_size: NA
d_call: NA
j_call: TRBJ2-1
cdr3_nt: TGTGCCAGCTCACCTTTACCGGGAGTACGTAATGAGCAGTTCTTC
cdr3_aa: CASSPLPGVRNEQFF

v_call: TRBV7-9
clone_size: NA
d_call: TRBD2
j_call: TRBJ2-1
cdr3_nt: TGTGCCAGCAGCTTCCGAAGCGGGAGGACCCAGTTCTTC
cdr3_aa: CASSFRSGRTQFF

v_call: TRBV5-1
clone_size: few
d_call: NA
j_call: TRBJ2-2
cdr3_nt: TGCGCCAGCTCCCCTTTGAAGCCGGGAGCCGGGGAGCTGTTTTTT
cdr3_aa: CASSPLKPGAGELFF

v_call: TRBV7-2
clone_size: NA
d_call: NA
j_call: TRBJ2-1
cdr3_nt: TGTGCCAGCAGCAAATCCTACAATGAGCAGTTCTTC
cdr3_aa: CASSKSYNEQFF

v_call: TRBV27
clone_size: NA
d_call: NA
j_call: TRBJ2-2
cdr3_nt: TGTGCCAGCAGTCCCCCCCGGAGCCACACCGGGGAGCTGTTTTTT
cdr3_aa: CASSPPRSHTGELFF

v_call: TRBV19
clone_size: NA
d_call: NA
j_call: TRBJ1-2
cdr3_nt: TGTGCCAGTAGTATCAGCGGGTCCACCTATGGCTACACCTTC
cdr3_aa: CASSISGSTYGYTF

v_call: TRBV7-8
clone_size: NA
d_call: NA
j_call: TRBJ2-1
cdr3_nt: TGTGCCAGCAGCTTAGCCCAGGCAGGGTGGTACAATGAGCAGTTCTTC
cdr3_aa: CASSLAQAGWYNEQFF

v_call: TRBV13
clone_size: NA
d_call: TRBD1
j_call: TRBJ2-3
cdr3_nt: TGTGCCAGCAGCCCCGGGGACAGGGCCACAGATACGCAGTATTTT
cdr3_aa: CASSPGDRATDTQYF

v_call: TRBV11-3
clone_size: NA
d_call: NA
j_call: TRBJ2-7
cdr3_nt: TGTGCCAGCAGCCAGAGCACCCACGAGCAGTACTTC
cdr3_aa: CASSQSTHEQYF

v_call: TRBV7-2
clone_size: NA
d_call: NA
j_call: TRBJ2-5
cdr3_nt: TGTGCCAGCAGCCCCCTTATGCGAACGGCCCAGACCCAGTACTTC
cdr3_aa: CASSPLMRTAQTQYF

v_call: TRBV11-2
clone_size: NA
d_call: NA
j_call: TRBJ2-6
cdr3_nt: TGTGCCAGCAGTTTCTGGTTAATCTCTGGGGCCAACGTCCTGACTTTC
cdr3_aa: CASSFWLISGANVLTF

v_call: TRBV7-3
clone_size: NA
d_call: NA
j_call: TRBJ2-5
cdr3_nt: TGTGCCAGCAGCTCGGGTAGCGGAAGCCAAGAGACCCAGTACTTC
cdr3_aa: CASSSGSGSQETQYF

v_call: TRBV19
clone_size: NA
d_call: NA
j_call: TRBJ2-1
cdr3_nt: TGTGCCAGTAACCCTAGCGTCAACAATGAGCAGTTCTTC
cdr3_aa: CASNPSVNNEQFF

v_call: TRBV11-3
clone_size: NA
d_call: TRBD2
j_call: TRBJ2-3
cdr3_nt: TGTGCCAGCAGCCCGGGGGGGCGGGGCACAGATACGCAGTATTTT
cdr3_aa: CASSPGGRGTDTQYF

v_call: TRBV6-1
clone_size: NA
d_call: TRBD2
j_call: TRBJ2-7
cdr3_nt: TGTGCCAGCCTAACTAGCGGGTACTACGAGCAGTACTTC
cdr3_aa: CASLTSGYYEQYF

v_call: TRBV9
clone_size: NA
d_call: NA
j_call: TRBJ2-5
cdr3_nt: TGTGCCAGCAGCGTAGATGGGGGGATGAGAGAGACCCAGTACTTC
cdr3_aa: CASSVDGGMRETQYF

v_call: TRBV13
clone_size: NA
d_call: NA
j_call: TRBJ2-5
cdr3_nt: TGTGCCAGCAGCTTAGGATCAGCCCCCCAAGAGACCCAGTACTTC
cdr3_aa: CASSLGSAPQETQYF

v_call: TRBV7-2
clone_size: NA
d_call: TRBD1
j_call: TRBJ2-7
cdr3_nt: TGTGCCAGCAGCTCAAGACAGGGGGCATACGAGCAGTACTTC
cdr3_aa: CASSSRQGAYEQYF

v_call: TRBV5-5
clone_size: NA
d_call: NA
j_call: TRBJ1-5
cdr3_nt: TGTGCCAGCAGCTTGTATATCCTACAGCCCCAGCATTTT
cdr3_aa: CASSLYILQPQHF

v_call: TRBV6-5
clone_size: NA
d_call: NA
j_call: TRBJ2-1
cdr3_nt: TGTGCCAGCAGTTACTCCGGGACGAGAAGGAATGAGCAGTTCTTC
cdr3_aa: CASSYSGTRRNEQFF

v_call: TRBV4-2
clone_size: NA
d_call: NA
j_call: TRBJ2-1
cdr3_nt: TGTGCCAGCAGCCAAGTCAGGGGGGGAAAAGGGCAGTTCTTC
cdr3_aa: CASSQVRGGKGQFF

v_call: TRBV5-1
clone_size: once
d_call: TRBD1
j_call: TRBJ2-4
cdr3_nt: TGCGCCAGCAGCCTCGGGACAGGGCGAAACATTCAGTACTTC
cdr3_aa: CASSLGTGRNIQYF

v_call: TRBV27
clone_size: NA
d_call: TRBD2
j_call: TRBJ2-1
cdr3_nt: TGTGCCAGCAGCAGTAGCGGGATCTCCTACAATGAGCAGTTCTTC
cdr3_aa: CASSSSGISYNEQFF